This record covers a single TCR beta chain. This clone has just a few counts. There is no known antigen for this receptor. Base qualities are not at hand, and no much larger clone is one base apart. The entire amount of isolated RNA was reverse transcribed using the High Capacity cDNA Reverse Transcription Kit, so the sequenced TCRB transcripts were expressed ones. Deep immunoSEQ sequencing was performed on naive, central memory and regulatory T cell samples, with an average of around 3.5 million total reads per sample. Sorted cells were lysed in RLT buffer and RNA was extracted with DNase-treated RNeasy Micro or Mini kits, depending on cell number. Each cell subset was processed separately to prevent cross-contamination, with patient and healthy donor samples processed together. Using the immunoSEQ multiplex PCR, TCRB sequences were amplified from cDNA into 87-bp fragments spanning the CDR3 region. The amplicons were sequenced using the Illumina HiSeq platform. On the authors' methods: PCR bias was computationally corrected using synthetic template baselines, reads within Hamming distance 2 were collapsed, and singletons that could not be merged were discarded. Reads were aligned to IMGT to assign V, D and J genes, CDR3 length, and insertions or deletions at six rearrangement sites. Clonotype counts were normalized to sorted cell number within each subset before computing true diversity and Gini coefficients with the tcR R package. The overlap coefficient, calculated on TCRB nucleotide sequences, was used to quantify repertoire sharing. As a proxy for the pre-selection repertoire, out-of-frame TCRB sequences from naive cells were analyzed. TCRdb's version of the immuneACCESS table is confined to in-frame rearrangements and falls short of the full clone set. An unresolved V gene accounts for under half of the shortfall where checked; the remainder is of unknown origin. V and J calls and clone size follow that table, whereas D and trimming were derived from the DNA. Present in this sample are 630,000 or so clones, over 11% of which were seen just once. The top ten constitute roughly 0.04% of the sample.

The data belong to a study of beta chain features in type 1 diabetes (dated by TCRdb to between 2017 and 2018). Background for the entire study: No differences in mean age, gender distribution, total cell number or subset yield were found between patients and healthy donors. A total of about 99,000,000 sorted cells were examined across all samples, and RNA yield correlated strongly with the number of cells per subset. In the study, recently diagnosed type 1 diabetes patients and matched healthy donors were compared on the TCRB repertoires of their sorted circulating CD4+ T cell subsets. Regulatory and stem cell-like memory subsets were obtained from only 8 patients and about eight healthy donors, while naive and central memory subsets were obtained from all 28 donors. Study-level results and caveats: Because cDNA rather than genomic DNA was sequenced, highly expressing activated cells could have been over-represented, although no difference in activation and CD3 levels was found between groups. HLA sub-analyses involved small numbers of individuals, so any influence of HLA type on TCRB rearrangement remained unresolved. Fewer insertions and more nucleotide deletions at VDJ recombination sites were observed in patients with type 1 diabetes, implying thymic rearrangement abnormalities. Shorter templates might have been favored by PCR, but patient and control samples were amplified and corrected together, so both groups would have been affected equally by any skew. In all four CD4+ subsets, TCRB CDR3 length was moderately but significantly shorter in type 1 diabetes patients. Naive, central memory and regulatory TCRB repertoires appeared to be more alike among patients than among healthy donors.

The junction shows trimming of 3 bases on V and 6 bases on J, and the gene matches do not reach 6 bases of it. CDR1 and CDR2 (SGHNT, YYREEE) derive from the germline V gene (reference sequence). The CDR3 spans 16 residues, from the cysteine through the phenylalanine. Only the CDR3 region is kept as DNA, spanning 48 bases read in frame from base 1. Each donor gave one peripheral blood draw, approximately 120 mL on average, collected into heparinised tubes. Naive, central memory, regulatory and stem cell-like memory CD4+ T cells were sorted on a BD FACSAria II using a panel including CD45RO, CCR7, CD25, CD127, CD95 and CD27. Purity was above 95% for every sorted population. PBMCs were isolated right away by Lymphoprep density gradient centrifugation and were stained directly, without culture. Samples were stained and sorted in pairs, with one healthy donor and one patient per experiment, so that batch effects were minimized.

Sequencing was done on a sample of naive CD4+ T cells from blood. Read against the paper, the sample's cell subset or site label means: true naive CD4+ T cells. This chain joins TRBV5-4 to TRBJ2-1, with 13 bases matching TRBD2. The origin of this receptor is a man aged 18 to 30 with type 1 diabetes. The sequence in DNA is TGTGCCAGCAGCTCCGCTACTAGCGGGAGGGCCAATGAGCAGTTCTTC. This translates into CASSSATSGRANEQFF.